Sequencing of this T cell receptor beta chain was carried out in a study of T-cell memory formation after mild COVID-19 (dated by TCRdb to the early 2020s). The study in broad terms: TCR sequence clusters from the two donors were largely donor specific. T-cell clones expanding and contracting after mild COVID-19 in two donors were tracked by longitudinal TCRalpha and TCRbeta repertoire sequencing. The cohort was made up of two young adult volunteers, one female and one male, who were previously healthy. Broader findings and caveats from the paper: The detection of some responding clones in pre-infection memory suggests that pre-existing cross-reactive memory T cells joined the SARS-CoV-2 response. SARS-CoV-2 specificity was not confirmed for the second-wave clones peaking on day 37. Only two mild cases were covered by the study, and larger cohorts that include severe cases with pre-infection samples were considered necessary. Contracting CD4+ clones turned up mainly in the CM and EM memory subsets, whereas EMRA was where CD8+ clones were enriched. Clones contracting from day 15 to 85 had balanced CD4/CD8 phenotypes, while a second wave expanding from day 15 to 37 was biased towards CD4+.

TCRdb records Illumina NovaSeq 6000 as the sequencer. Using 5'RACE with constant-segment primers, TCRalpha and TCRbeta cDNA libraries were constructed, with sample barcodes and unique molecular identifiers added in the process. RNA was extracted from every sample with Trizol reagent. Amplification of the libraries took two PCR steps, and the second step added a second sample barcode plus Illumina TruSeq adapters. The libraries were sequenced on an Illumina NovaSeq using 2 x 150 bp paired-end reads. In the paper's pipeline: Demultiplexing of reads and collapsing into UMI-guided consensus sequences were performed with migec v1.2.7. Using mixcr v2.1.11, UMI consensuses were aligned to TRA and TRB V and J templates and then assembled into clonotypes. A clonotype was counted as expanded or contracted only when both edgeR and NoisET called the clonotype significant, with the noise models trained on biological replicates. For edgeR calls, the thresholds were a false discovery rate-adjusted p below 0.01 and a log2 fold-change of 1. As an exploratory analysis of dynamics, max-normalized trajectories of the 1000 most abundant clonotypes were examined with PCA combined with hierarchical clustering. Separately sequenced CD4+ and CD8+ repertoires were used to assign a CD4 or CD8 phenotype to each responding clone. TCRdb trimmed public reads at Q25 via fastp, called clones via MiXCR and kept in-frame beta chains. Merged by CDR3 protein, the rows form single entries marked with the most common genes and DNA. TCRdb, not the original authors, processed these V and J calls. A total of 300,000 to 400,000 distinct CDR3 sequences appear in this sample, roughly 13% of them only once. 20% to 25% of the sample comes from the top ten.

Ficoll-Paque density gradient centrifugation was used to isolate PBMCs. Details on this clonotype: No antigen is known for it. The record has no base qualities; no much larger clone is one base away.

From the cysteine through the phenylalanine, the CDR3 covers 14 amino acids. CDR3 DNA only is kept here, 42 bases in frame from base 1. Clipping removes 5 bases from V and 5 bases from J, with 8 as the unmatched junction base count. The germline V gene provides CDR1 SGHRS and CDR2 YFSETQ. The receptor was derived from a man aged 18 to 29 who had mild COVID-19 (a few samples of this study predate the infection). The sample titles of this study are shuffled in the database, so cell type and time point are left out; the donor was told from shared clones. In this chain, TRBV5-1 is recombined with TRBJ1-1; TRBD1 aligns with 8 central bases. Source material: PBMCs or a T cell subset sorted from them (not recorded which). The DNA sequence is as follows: TGCGCCAGCAGGCGAGGACAGGGATTAACTGAAGCTTTCTTT. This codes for CASRRGQGLTEAFF.